This paragraph reports one T cell receptor (beta chain). Its cognate antigen is unknown. This record comes from a study of T-cell reconstitution after alpha-beta-depleted transplantation in children. The junction had 1 base not matched to a gene; V was cut back by 4 bases and J by 0 bases. The CDR3 extends over 13 amino acids. Germline loops: CDR1 DFQATT, CDR2 SNEGSKA (reference sequence). It was with unique molecular identifiers that the TCRbeta library was prepared. TCRdb called the PCR reads again in MiXCR, with one record for every CDR3 protein. The data contain 750,000 to 950,000 distinct CDR3 sequences, around 17% of them seen just once; the ten biggest clones take up approximately 4.5%. Findings and caveats of the study: Newly made T cells mostly supplied T-cell counts and diversity one year after transplant. The study traced high day-60 TCRbeta diversity in some patients to surviving recipient T cells and thymic progenitors. Reportedly, roughly two months post-transplant, alpha-beta T cells arose from several hundred expanded graft clones.

The chain joins TRBV20-1 to TRBJ2-7; TRBD2 matches at 9 bases. The source was PBMCs, mostly from graft donor cells, collected 360 days after TCRalphabeta/CD19-depleted stem cell transplant. This TCR was recovered from a male patient younger than 18 who had a stem cell transplant for acute lymphoblastic leukemia, so the T cells may come from the graft donor. The DNA for the CDR3 is TGCAGTGCTACAGCGGGAGGCTCCTACGAGCAGTACTTC. This translates into CSATAGGSYEQYF.